This passage covers 30 T cell receptor beta chains from one sample sequenced in a study of T cell clones after liver transplantation. TCRdb's table, derived via immunoSEQ multiplex PCR, lists solely in-frame clones and lacks some. The sample comprises tens of thousands of clones, 70% to 80% of which are singletons, and approximately 16% rests with the top ten. Source: CD4+ T cells from blood, taken before liver transplant. Receptors originate from a human donor who received a liver transplant.

This clone was recorded a few times. The CDR3 is CASSLRESYNSPLHF. The CDR3 DNA follows: TGTGCCAGCAGTTTAAGGGAGTCCTATAATTCACCCCTCCACTTT. The chain is built from TRBV27 and TRBJ1-6; D is ambiguous. This CDR3 region has 15 residues. Per germline, CDR1 MNHEY and CDR2 SMNVEV (reference sequence). The germline V and J ends were trimmed by 2 bases and 1 base, with 6 bases remaining between them.

Here the CDR3 DNA reads TGTGCCATCCATAGCGGGGGGGCCATCGATGAGCAGTTCTTC. Translation gives CAIHSGGAIDEQFF. This chain joins TRBV10-3 and TRBJ2-1, with 11 bases matching TRBD2. Losses at the gene ends were 8 bases for V and 8 bases for J; bases not matched to a gene: 8. Germline assignment: CDR1 ENHRY and CDR2 SYGVKD. CDR3 size: 14 residues.

V and J are TRBV25-1 and TRBJ1-5, with no clear D. The CDR3 has 14 residues. Trimming left V 4 bases short and J 2 bases short, with 9 bases between. Germline values: CDR1 MGHDK, CDR2 SYGVNS. CDR3 sequence: CASSGGMGNQPQHF. The CDR3 DNA reads TGTGCCAGCAGTGGAGGGATGGGCAATCAGCCCCAGCATTTT.

On this clone: The same CDR3 arises from other DNA sequences in this sample as well. The rearrangement links TRBV9 to TRBJ1-4; 8 bases are shared with TRBD1. Germline-derived CDR1 and CDR2 are SGDLS and YYNGEE. CDR3 length: 14 residues. The ends lost 4 bases at V and 7 bases at J; junction bases unmatched: 6. Here the CDR3 reads CASSPTGASEKLFF. In nucleotides, the CDR3 is TGTGCCAGCAGCCCGACAGGGGCAAGTGAAAAACTGTTTTTT.

The chain is built from TRBV27 and TRBJ2-5; D is possibly TRBD2 (7 bases). The CDR3 totals 14 residues. V lost 2 bases and J lost 8, with 15 bases in between. Germline values: CDR1 MNHEY, CDR2 SMNVEV (reference sequence). The CDR3 loop is CASSLMGGGRTQYF. In DNA form, the CDR3 reads TGTGCCAGCAGTTTAATGGGGGGGGGCCGAACCCAGTACTTC.

This chain links TRBV2 with TRBJ2-1; D call uncertain. The CDR3 runs to 14 residues. Germline CDR1 SNHLY, CDR2 FYNNEI. V lost 2 bases and J lost 5, with 10 bases in between. CDR3 amino acids: CASSELMSHNEQFF. The DNA of the CDR3 is TGTGCCAGCAGTGAATTAATGAGCCACAATGAGCAGTTCTTC.

This chain links TRBV19 with TRBJ1-1; 10 nucleotides match TRBD1. J lost 5 bases, V lost 4 bases, and 1 base had no gene match. Germline-derived CDR1 and CDR2 are LNHDA and SQIVND (reference sequence). The CDR3 runs to 13 residues. DNA of the CDR3: TGTGCCAGTAGTAAGGACAGGGGGACTGAAGCTTTCTTT. Protein product: CASSKDRGTEAFF.

This clone was seen more than once but under ten times. The rearrangement uses TRBV5-3 and TRBJ2-1; the match to TRBD2 covers 12 bases. TRBV5-3 is given ORF status, its function remaining uncertain. The CDR3 totals 17 residues. V lost 2 bases and J lost 7; bases outside the gene matches: 10. The CDR3 DNA is TGTGCCAGAAGCTTCCTGACTAGCGGGGGTTGGAGAAATGAGCAGTTCTTC. It is translated as CARSFLTSGGWRNEQFF.

The chain is built from TRBV10-2 and TRBJ1-2, with 8 bases that match TRBD1. CDR1 and CDR2 (germline): WSHSY, SAAADI. CDR3 length: 16 amino acids. The trim removed 6 bases at V and 3 bases at J, leaving 12 bases unmatched. The DNA for the CDR3 is TGCGCCAGCAGCCTCTCGACAGGGGAATCCCACTATGGCTACACCTTC. Amino acids: CASSLSTGESHYGYTF.

The rearrangement links TRBV11-2 to TRBJ2-7, with 12 bases fitting TRBD2. Germline CDR1 and CDR2: SGHAT and FQNNGV. V gave up 4 bases and J gave up 5 bases; unmatched junction bases: 9. This CDR3 region has 16 residues. CDR3: CASSSLLAGGLNEQYF. CDR3 nucleotide sequence: TGTGCCAGCAGCTCGTTACTAGCGGGGGGCCTGAACGAGCAGTACTTC.

This chain uses TRBV6-1 with TRBJ2-7, with TRBD1 identical over 9 bases. The V gene's germline CDR1 is MNHNS and CDR2 SASEGT. Trimming took 1 base from V and 3 from J; bases not matched to a gene: 7. The CDR3 has 16 amino acids. CDR3 in amino acids: CASSEGWGQGHYEQYF. CDR3 DNA sequence: TGTGCCAGCAGTGAAGGGTGGGGACAGGGTCACTACGAGCAGTACTTC.

The CDR3 spells CASKPNLSNQPQHF. The CDR3 nucleotides read TGTGCCAGCAAACCTAATTTAAGCAATCAGCCCCAGCATTTT. The chain combines TRBV5-8 with TRBJ1-5; D is uncertain. V was trimmed by 6 bases and J by 1 base, leaving 11 bases between them. The CDR3 runs to 14 residues. Germline CDR1 reads SGHTS; CDR2 reads YDEGEE.

The chain is built from TRBV19 and TRBJ2-4, with TRBD2 matching over 8 bases. The CDR3 runs to 15 residues. V was pared by 8 bases and J by 6 bases, with 12 bases of the junction left unmatched. Germline loops: CDR1 LNHDA, CDR2 SQIVND (reference sequence). This chain's CDR3 is CASSPAGGVANIQYF. CDR3 nucleotides: TGTGCCAGTTCCCCCGCCGGGGGGGTGGCAAACATTCAGTACTTC.

The V gene is TRBV2, the J gene TRBJ2-7, with D hard to call. Germline V lookup: CDR1 SNHLY, CDR2 FYNNEI. Trimming removed 4 bases from V and 8 bases from J, with 12 bases in between. The CDR3 sequence is 12 residues long. CDR3 in amino acids: CASSVGADKQYF. The CDR3 DNA follows: TGTGCCAGCAGTGTAGGTGCAGACAAGCAGTACTTC. Full variable domain (rest looked up from reference TRBV2 and TRBJ2-7): EPEVTQTPSHQVTQMGQEVILRCVPISNHLYFYWYRQILGQKVEFLVSFYNNEISEKSEIFDDQFSVERPDGSNFTLKIRSTKLEDSAMYFCASSVGADKQYFGPGTRLTVT.

This clone was counted once. The V and J genes are TRBV5-1 and TRBJ2-7; the match to TRBD1 covers 8 bases. Looked up from germline, CDR1 is SGHRS and CDR2 is YFSETQ. V was clipped by 4 bases and J by 6 bases; unmatched bases: 9. This CDR3 comprises 14 residues. The CDR3 protein is CASSLSTGAGEQYF. The DNA for the CDR3 is TGCGCCAGCAGCCTATCGACAGGGGCCGGCGAGCAGTACTTC.

There are many counts of this clone. The chain combines TRBV29-1 with TRBJ1-1; 8 bases are shared with TRBD1. V dropped 3 bases and J dropped 1; count of bases not matched to a gene: 7. Germline V gene sequence: CDR1 SQVTM, CDR2 ANQGSEA. CDR3 length equals 15 residues. In DNA, the CDR3 is TGCAGCGTTGAGGGGCTAACAGGGGGGAACACTGAAGCTTTCTTT. Its translation: CSVEGLTGGNTEAFF. The full variable domain, completed using reference TRBV29-1 and TRBJ1-1, is SAVISQKPSRDICQRGTSLTIQCQVDSQVTMMFWYRQQPGQSLTLIATANQGSEATYESGFVIDKFPISRPNLTFSTLTVSNMSPEDSSIYLCSVEGLTGGNTEAFFGQGTRLTVV.

The chain recombines TRBV27 with TRBJ2-3, with TRBD2 matching over 11 bases. V lost 0 bases to trimming and J lost 1 base; unmatched junction nucleotides: 3. Germline V lookup: CDR1 MNHEY, CDR2 SMNVEV (reference sequence). There are 17 residues in the CDR3. This CDR3 reads CASSLSLSGGGTDTQYF. The CDR3 bases are TGTGCCAGCAGTTTATCCCTTAGCGGGGGGGGCACAGATACGCAGTATTTT.

This clone was seen repeatedly, ten times or more. The J gene is TRBJ2-1, the V gene TRBV21-1; TRBD2, the table's D call, was not compared with the DNA. TRBV21-1 constitutes a pseudogene. The CDR3 is 13 residues long. CDR3 DNA: TGTGCCAGCAGCGCAAAAAGGGGGGGGGAGCAGTTCTTC. This sequence encodes CASSAKRGGEQFF.

This chain connects TRBV30 to TRBJ1-1; perhaps TRBD1 as D (6 bases). The length of the CDR3 is 13 residues. Trimming cost V 1 base and J 6 bases, with 12 bases left between them. Germline CDR1 and CDR2: GTSNPN and SVGIG (reference sequence). CDR3 residues: CAWSGGRGSEAFF. The CDR3 DNA sequence: TGTGCCTGGAGTGGGGGGCGAGGCTCTGAAGCTTTCTTT.

This clone is labeled medium-sized. The V and J genes are TRBV5-1 and TRBJ2-2, with a tentative D call TRBD2 (5 bases). The CDR3 contains 16 residues. Germline CDR1 reads SGHRS; CDR2 reads YFSETQ. Between the trimmed V and J ends, which lost 0 bases and 4 bases, there was a span of 13 bases. In DNA form, the CDR3 reads TGCGCCAGCAGCTTGGCCCCGGGATCGGGCACCGGGGAGCTGTTTTTT. This codes for CASSLAPGSGTGELFF.

This clone has only a few counts. The chain couples TRBV18 to TRBJ2-6; D might be TRBD2 (6 bases). CDR3 size: 15 residues. Deletions cut 6 bases from V and 3 bases from J, with 12 bases between. The germline V gene encodes CDR1 KGHSH and CDR2 LQKENI. The CDR3 protein is CASSPGSGGANVLTF. In DNA form, the CDR3 reads TGTGCCAGCTCCCCGGGTAGCGGTGGGGCCAACGTCCTGACTTTC. Based on the CDR3 plus reference TRBV18 and TRBJ2-6, the full variable domain is NAGVMQNPRHLVRRRGQEARLRCSPMKGHSHVYWYRQLPEEGLKFMVYLQKENIIDESGMPKERFSAEFPKEGPSILRIQQVVRGDSAAYFCASSPGSGGANVLTFGAGSRLTVL.

The DNA for the CDR3 is TGTGCCAGCAGCTGGAACAGGGACAACGAGCAGTACTTC. It yields the protein CASSWNRDNEQYF. The chain recombines TRBV5-8 with TRBJ2-7; perhaps TRBD1 as D (6 bases). V lost 3 bases, J lost 5 bases, and 12 bases lay in between. Germline V gene data show CDR1 as SGHTS and CDR2 as YDEGEE. There are 13 residues in the CDR3.

The rearrangement joins TRBV7-3 to TRBJ2-3; D is perhaps TRBD2 (6 bases). This CDR3 has 14 amino acids. V was clipped by 3 bases and J by 2 bases, with 9 bases between them. CDR1 SGHTA and CDR2 FQGTGA come from the germline V gene. The CDR3 loop is CASSLGLTTDTQYF. The CDR3 DNA follows: TGTGCCAGCAGCTTGGGACTTACCACAGATACGCAGTATTTT.

The chain links TRBV4-1 to TRBJ1-2; TRBD1 aligns across 8 bases. The V and J ends lost 1 base and 4 bases, in that order; junction bases with no gene match: 5. The CDR3 totals 15 residues. Germline CDR1 is MGHRA and CDR2 is YSYEKL. The CDR3 is CASSQGSGGGYGYTF. CDR3 coding DNA: TGCGCCAGCAGCCAAGGCTCAGGGGGCGGCTATGGCTACACCTTC.

This chain connects TRBV6-1 to TRBJ1-2; TRBD1 is a possible D gene (5 bases). Germline V gene data show CDR1 as MNHNS and CDR2 as SASEGT. Trimming stripped 6 bases from V and 0 bases from J, with 14 bases between. The CDR3 has 15 amino acids. CDR3 amino acids: CASSLGLLANYGYTF. CDR3 bases: TGTGCCAGCAGCCTGGGACTCCTAGCTAACTATGGCTACACCTTC.

This clone has more than one count but fewer than ten. V is TRBV5-1 and J is TRBJ1-6; D gene ambiguous. This CDR3 contains 15 residues. The V end lost 2 bases, the J end lost 9 bases, and 15 bases lay between the germline ends. CDR1 is SGHRS and CDR2 is YFSETQ in the germline V gene. This CDR3 is CASSFGGSLGSPLHF. CDR3 DNA: TGCGCCAGCAGCTTCGGAGGGTCGTTAGGTTCACCCCTCCACTTT.

The CDR3 spells CASSPLRGVDYEQYF. The DNA of the CDR3 is TGTGCCAGCAGTCCCCTACGGGGGGTGGACTACGAGCAGTACTTC. The chain recombines TRBV11-2 with TRBJ2-7; 7 positions agree with TRBD2. Trimming at V came to 6 bases and at J to 3 bases, leaving 11 bases not matched to a gene. Germline V CDR1 and CDR2: SGHAT, FQNNGV. The CDR3 consists of 15 residues. Combining the CDR3 with reference TRBV11-2 and TRBJ2-7 gives the whole variable domain EAGVAQSPRYKIIEKRQSVAFWCNPISGHATLYWYQQILGQGPKLLIQFQNNGVVDDSQLPKDRFSAERLKGVDSTLKIQPAKLEDSAVYLCASSPLRGVDYEQYFGPGTRLTVT.

The V call is TRBV7-2, the J call TRBJ1-5; no definite D call. Germline CDR1 is SGHTA and CDR2 is FQGNSA. The ends were cut back, 4 bases at V and 7 bases at J, with 11 bases in the middle. This CDR3 is built from 13 residues. CDR3 DNA: TGTGCCAGCAGCTCACTAGACGGCCAGCCCCAGCATTTT. Translating gives CASSSLDGQPQHF.

In its sample, this clone was seen once. The chain links TRBV5-5 to TRBJ1-1; D not certain. CDR3 length: 14 amino acids. Trimming removed 0 bases from V and 5 bases from J, with 11 bases in between. Looked up from germline, CDR1 is SGHKS and CDR2 is YYEKEE (reference sequence). The CDR3: CASSLEPEATEAFF. The CDR3 DNA reads as TGTGCCAGCAGCTTGGAGCCGGAGGCGACTGAAGCTTTCTTT.

This clone occurred once. The CDR3: CASSPPNRGWSEQYF. CDR3 nucleotides: TGTGCCAGCTCACCACCAAACAGGGGCTGGAGCGAGCAGTACTTC. The chain has TRBV18 and TRBJ2-7; 7 bases align to TRBD1. CDR1 is KGHSH, CDR2 LQKENI, per germline. The trim removed 0 bases at V and 6 bases at J, leaving 8 bases unmatched. There are 15 residues in the CDR3.